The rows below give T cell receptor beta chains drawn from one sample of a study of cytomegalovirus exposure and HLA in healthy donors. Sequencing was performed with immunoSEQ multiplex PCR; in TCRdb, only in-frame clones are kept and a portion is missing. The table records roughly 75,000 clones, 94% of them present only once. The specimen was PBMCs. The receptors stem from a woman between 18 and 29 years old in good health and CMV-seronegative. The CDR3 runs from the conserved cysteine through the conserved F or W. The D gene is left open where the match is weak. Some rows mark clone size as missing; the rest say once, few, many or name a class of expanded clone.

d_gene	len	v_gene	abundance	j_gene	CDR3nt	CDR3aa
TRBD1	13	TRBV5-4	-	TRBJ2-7	TGTGCCAGCAGTAGGACAGGGATCGACGAGCAGTACTTC	CASSRTGIDEQYF
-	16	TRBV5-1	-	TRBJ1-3	TGCGCCAGCAGCTACGGGACTTTCAGCTCTGGAAACACCATATATTTT	CASSYGTFSSGNTIYF
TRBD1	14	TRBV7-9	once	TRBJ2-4	TGTGCCAGCAGCCTCCCGGGACAGGGAATGGTTCAGTACTTC	CASSLPGQGMVQYF
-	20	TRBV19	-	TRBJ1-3	TGTGCCAGTAGTATTCTGCCTAATCCGGGACAATACCTCTCTGGAAACACCATATATTTT	CASSILPNPGQYLSGNTIYF
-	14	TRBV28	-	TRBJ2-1	TGTGCCAGCAGTTTCAGACTGACCTACAATGAGCAGTTCTTC	CASSFRLTYNEQFF
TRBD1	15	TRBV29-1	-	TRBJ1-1	TGCAGCGTTGAATTGTGGGACAGGGTGAACACTGAAGCTTTCTTT	CSVELWDRVNTEAFF
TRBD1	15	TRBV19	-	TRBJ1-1	TGTGCCAGTAGTATTGGAGGAGGGGGCCGCACTGAAGCTTTCTTT	CASSIGGGGRTEAFF
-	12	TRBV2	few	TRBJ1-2	TGTGCCAGCAGTGCAGGTCCCTATGGCTACACCTTC	CASSAGPYGYTF
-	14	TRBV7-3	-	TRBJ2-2	TGTGCCAGCAGCTTAGGCGCTAGTTTCGGGGAGCTGTTTTTT	CASSLGASFGELFF
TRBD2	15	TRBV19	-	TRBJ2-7	TGTGCCAGTAGCTGGGGCACCGGGAGGGTATACGAGCAGTACTTC	CASSWGTGRVYEQYF
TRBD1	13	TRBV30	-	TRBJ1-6	TGTGCCTGGAGCTCCAGGGGGCAATCACCCCTCCACTTT	CAWSSRGQSPLHF
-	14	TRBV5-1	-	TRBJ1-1	TGCGCCAGCAGCTCCGGACAGTCGAACACTGAAGCTTTCTTT	CASSSGQSNTEAFF
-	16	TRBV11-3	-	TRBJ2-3	TGTGCCAGCAGCTCCCCCACAGGGTTTAGCACAGATACGCAGTATTTT	CASSSPTGFSTDTQYF
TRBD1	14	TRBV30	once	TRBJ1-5	TGTGCCTGGAGTGTAGACAGGGAGAGTCAGCCCCAGCATTTT	CAWSVDRESQPQHF
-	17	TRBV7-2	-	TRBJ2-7	TGTGCCAGCAGCTTAGGGTCTTGGGGGGGCTCCACCTACGAGCAGTACTTC	CASSLGSWGGSTYEQYF